These 24 T cell receptor beta chains were sequenced from one sample in a study of shared clonotypes between healthy human individuals. The data were produced by immunoSEQ multiplex PCR, yet TCRdb's version contains in-frame clones alone and is incomplete. The sample records millions of clones, more than 90% being singletons. Sequencing input: naive CD4+ T cells sorted from blood. Indicated subset: CD45RA+ positively selected. These receptors originate from a man between 18 and 29 years old in good health.

The V gene is TRBV11-2, the J gene TRBJ2-2, with D perhaps matching TRBD2 (6 bases). The CDR3 contains 14 residues. Trimming stripped 4 bases from V and 6 bases from J, with 12 bases between. Per the germline V gene, CDR1 is SGHAT and CDR2 is FQNNGV. The CDR3 region has the DNA TGTGCCAGCAGCTCGGGGGTGGATTCCGGGGAGCTGTTTTTT. Translating it yields CASSSGVDSGELFF.

The V call is TRBV6-5, the J call TRBJ2-7, with TRBD2 matching 8 bases. Germline CDR1 MNHEY, CDR2 SVGAGI. The CDR3 consists of 15 residues. V lost 2 bases and J lost 2; bases outside the gene matches: 5. CDR3 sequence reads: CASSYRRGDPYEQYF. CDR3 nucleotides: TGTGCCAGCAGTTACCGGCGGGGGGACCCCTACGAGCAGTACTTC.

The J gene is TRBJ1-4, the V gene TRBV9, with TRBD1 as a possible D gene (6 bases). V was pared by 3 bases and J by 4 bases, with 16 bases between. The CDR3 is made up of 16 amino acids. Germline-derived CDR1 and CDR2 are SGDLS and YYNGEE. CDR3 DNA sequence: TGTGCCAGCAGCGCTGAGACGACAGGCCTTAATGAAAAACTGTTTTTT. Protein product: CASSAETTGLNEKLFF.

The J gene is TRBJ1-1, the V gene TRBV5-4; a possible D gene is TRBD1 (5 bases). CDR3 size: 15 residues. Trimming removed 3 bases from V and 3 bases from J, with 15 bases in between. The germline V gene has CDR1 SGHNT and CDR2 YYREEE (reference sequence). The CDR3 spells CASSSWTGGDTEAFF. DNA of the CDR3: TGTGCCAGCAGCTCCTGGACGGGAGGGGACACTGAAGCTTTCTTT.

This rearrangement joins TRBV11-2 to TRBJ1-4; 11 positions match TRBD1. Germline loops: CDR1 SGHAT, CDR2 FQNNGV. Unmatched junction bases numbered 3, after V lost 6 bases and J lost 0 bases. CDR3 size: 16 residues. The CDR3 protein is CASRGTGGTTNEKLFF. CDR3 nucleotides: TGTGCCAGCAGAGGGACAGGGGGAACAACTAATGAAAAACTGTTTTTT.

The chain joins TRBV28 to TRBJ1-4; D not resolved. The CDR3 contains 16 residues. Germline CDR1 and CDR2: MDHEN and SYDVKM. The V and J ends lost 4 bases and 6 bases respectively, with 18 bases between them. Here the CDR3 reads CASSSTTHLTDEKLFF. The DNA of the CDR3 is TGTGCCAGCAGTTCCACGACTCACTTAACGGATGAAAAACTGTTTTTT.

The genes are TRBV6-5 and TRBJ2-5, with TRBD2 identical over 14 bases. The length of the CDR3 is 16 residues. The ends lost 4 bases at V and 5 bases at J; junction bases unmatched: 6. Germline V lookup: CDR1 MNHEY, CDR2 SVGAGI. The CDR3 DNA is TGTGCCAGCAGTTTCGCCGGACTAGCGGGAGGCGAGACCCAGTACTTC. Translated: CASSFAGLAGGETQYF.

The chain has TRBV14 and TRBJ2-1; no reliable D call. This CDR3 contains 13 residues. V was shortened by 3 bases and J by 6 bases, with 9 bases between the two germline ends. Per germline, CDR1 SGHDN and CDR2 FVKESK. CDR3 bases: TGTGCCAGCAGCCAGGCGCTGGGCAATGAGCAGTTCTTC. It codes for CASSQALGNEQFF.

The chain carries TRBV11-3 and TRBJ2-4; D possibly corresponds to TRBD2 (7 bases). Trimming cost V 6 bases and J 2 bases, with 14 bases left between them. Germline V gives CDR1 SGHNT, CDR2 YENEEA. The CDR3 consists of 15 residues. CDR3 sequence reads: CASSPGGQSKNIQYF. The CDR3 coding sequence is TGTGCCAGCAGTCCCGGGGGGCAATCCAAAAACATTCAGTACTTC.

A word on this clone: The sample carries other DNA sequences with the same CDR3. This rearrangement joins TRBV30 to TRBJ2-5; maybe TRBD2 (6 bases). Trimming cost V 0 bases and J 5 bases, with 10 bases left between them. The germline CDR1 and CDR2 sequences are GTSNPN and SVGIG (reference sequence). The CDR3 runs 13 residues. In DNA form, the CDR3 reads TGTGCCTGGAGTGTACGGCTAGCGGAGACCCAGTACTTC. Translation gives CAWSVRLAETQYF.

The chain employs TRBV7-2 and TRBJ2-3; D is uncertain. The CDR3 covers 15 residues. With 5 bases removed from V and 0 bases from J, the gap between germline ends came to 12 bases. Germline V gives CDR1 SGHTA, CDR2 FQGNSA. The CDR3 region is CASSTDGYSTDTQYF. The DNA of the CDR3 is TGTGCCAGCAGCACGGACGGGTACAGCACAGATACGCAGTATTTT.

This clone occurred once. The chain is built from TRBV7-2 and TRBJ2-7; TRBD1 matches 12 bases. This CDR3 contains 15 residues. CDR1 is SGHTA, CDR2 FQGNSA, per germline. Trimming cost V 5 bases and J 2 bases; bases outside gene matches: 4. CDR3 loop: CASSERDRGPYEQYF. For the CDR3, the DNA is TGTGCCAGCAGCGAAAGGGACAGGGGGCCCTACGAGCAGTACTTC.

In its sample, this clone was seen a few times. The J gene is TRBJ1-6, the V gene TRBV27, with D possibly matching TRBD1 (5 bases). CDR1 is MNHEY, CDR2 SMNVEV, per germline (reference sequence). The CDR3 is made up of 14 amino acids. Trimming pared 1 base from V and 10 bases from J, leaving 11 bases between. The CDR3 DNA reads as TGTGCCAGCAGTTTATTCAGGGAGCGATCACCCCTCCACTTT. This gives the protein CASSLFRERSPLHF.

As concerns this clone: Other DNA sequences within the sample encode an identical CDR3. This chain uses TRBV9 with TRBJ2-1, with 9 bases aligning to TRBD2. This CDR3 spans 14 amino acids. The germline CDR1 and CDR2 sequences are SGDLS and YYNGEE. With 0 bases clipped from V and 5 bases from J, the junction kept 0 bases outside the gene matches. CDR3: CASSVGLADNEQFF. The CDR3 DNA is TGTGCCAGCAGCGTAGGACTAGCGGACAATGAGCAGTTCTTC.

This chain joins TRBV10-3 and TRBJ2-1; possibly TRBD2 for D (6 bases). V was shortened by 10 bases and J by 5 bases, with 15 bases between the two germline ends. Germline V gene data show CDR1 as ENHRY and CDR2 as SYGVKD. The CDR3 consists of 13 residues. The CDR3 DNA reads TGTGCCACCGCGGAGGGAACCCACAATGAGCAGTTCTTC. Residues: CATAEGTHNEQFF.

The table lists this clone with a few counts. The chain combines TRBV28 with TRBJ2-5; tentatively, D is TRBD1 or TRBD2 (5 bases each). Looked up from germline, CDR1 is MDHEN and CDR2 is SYDVKM. The CDR3 totals 15 residues. Trimming stripped 4 bases from V and 1 base from J, with 13 bases between. The CDR3 loop is CASSSPMGVQETQYF. The CDR3, as DNA: TGTGCCAGCAGTTCTCCTATGGGGGTCCAAGAGACCCAGTACTTC.

A word on this clone: The same CDR3 is also encoded by other DNA sequences in this sample. The rearrangement links TRBV10-3 to TRBJ2-5; 9 bases agree with TRBD2. Germline V gene lookup returns CDR1 ENHRY and CDR2 SYGVKD. The CDR3 has 16 residues. The V gene end was trimmed by 0 bases and the J gene end by 2 bases; junction bases not matched to a gene: 4. The CDR3 region is CAISESSGGPQETQYF. DNA of the CDR3: TGTGCCATCAGTGAGTCAAGCGGGGGGCCTCAAGAGACCCAGTACTTC.

The chain is built from TRBV9 and TRBJ2-1, with D possibly TRBD2 on 6 matching bases. Germline V gives CDR1 SGDLS, CDR2 YYNGEE. CDR3 length: 12 residues. The V and J ends lost 3 bases and 8 bases respectively, with 9 bases between them. The CDR3 spells CASSGDWDEQFF. As DNA, the CDR3 is TGTGCCAGCAGCGGGGACTGGGATGAGCAGTTCTTC.

Of note for this clone: This CDR3 is also generated by other DNA sequences in the sample. This sequence joins TRBV5-4 and TRBJ2-3; D might be TRBD2 (5 bases). V was clipped by 2 bases and J by 2 bases, with 9 bases between them. This CDR3 has 14 amino acids. CDR1 and CDR2 (germline): SGHNT, YYREEE (reference sequence). The CDR3: CASSLGGFTDTQYF. The CDR3 nucleotides are TGTGCCAGCAGCTTAGGAGGATTCACAGATACGCAGTATTTT.

The chain links TRBV11-2 to TRBJ1-6; 9 bases map to TRBD1. CDR1 is SGHAT, CDR2 FQNNGV, per germline. With V trimmed by 4 bases and J by 8 bases, 9 bases remained unmatched. CDR3 length equals 16 residues. Here the CDR3 DNA reads TGTGCCAGCAGCTCGCTCGGGACAGGGAAACATTCACCCCTCCACTTT. It codes for CASSSLGTGKHSPLHF.

This chain links TRBV19 with TRBJ2-5; TRBD2 aligns across 9 bases. Germline loops: CDR1 LNHDA, CDR2 SQIVND (reference sequence). This CDR3 region has 15 residues. The junction had 9 bases not matched to a gene; V was cut back by 3 bases and J by 7 bases. The CDR3 nucleotides are TGTGCCAGTAGTATCGCGGCTAGCGGGGTGGTGACCCAGTACTTC. Its protein product is CASSIAASGVVTQYF.

This chain's CDR3 is CASSLMSGLNEQFF. The CDR3 coding sequence is TGCGCCAGCAGCTTAATGTCAGGACTCAATGAGCAGTTCTTC. The chain uses TRBV5-1 and TRBJ2-1; perhaps TRBD2 as D (5 bases). The CDR3 contains 14 residues. Germline V gives CDR1 SGHRS, CDR2 YFSETQ. The V and J ends lost 2 bases and 6 bases respectively, with 12 bases between them.

The J gene is TRBJ2-1, the V gene TRBV7-2, with 8 bases fitting TRBD1. Looked up from germline, CDR1 is SGHTA and CDR2 is FQGNSA. The CDR3 covers 16 residues. Unmatched junction bases numbered 12, after V lost 8 bases and J lost 3 bases. Here the CDR3 DNA reads TGTGCCAGCTCACCCCCCACAGGGGGTATCTACAATGAGCAGTTCTTC. Its translation is CASSPPTGGIYNEQFF.

This clone has more than one count but fewer than ten. V is TRBV4-1 and J is TRBJ1-2; D ambiguous. The germline CDR1 and CDR2 sequences are MGHRA and YSYEKL. The CDR3 is 13 amino acids. With 1 base removed from V and 4 bases from J, the gap between germline ends came to 7 bases. CDR3 region: CASSQGSFYGYTF. The CDR3 DNA follows: TGCGCCAGCAGCCAAGGCAGCTTCTATGGCTACACCTTC.